This T cell receptor beta chain was obtained from a study of a mutant IDH1 vaccine in newly diagnosed glioma. As for the study in general: Each patient was administered eight vaccinations, scheduled in weeks 1, 3, 5, 7, 11, 15, 19 and 23. Vaccine dosing followed radiotherapy by 4-6 weeks, or accompanied temozolomide cycles. The sex distribution of treated patients was 62.5% male and around 38% female, with a mean age of approximately 40 years. Study-level findings and limits: Patients mounted vaccine-induced immune responses in 93.3% of cases.

V shed 5 bases and J shed 4 bases, with 15 bases lying between them. The CDR3 is made up of 14 amino acids. The germline CDR1 and CDR2 sequences are SGHAT and FQDESV (reference sequence). Sample time point: week 5, during vaccination. Each dose of the vaccine consisted of 300 ug of mutant IDH1 20-mer peptide, with topical imiquimod. This clone has more than one count but fewer than ten. As yet, its antigen is unknown. Clones were sequenced by immunoSEQ multiplex PCR, and TCRdb holds only the in-frame ones, with some missing. This sample yields 50,000 to 60,000 clones, of which more than 70% are seen a single time; around 5.3% belongs to the top ten.

The specimen comprised PBMCs, sampled from a glioma patient whose treatment included an IDH1 peptide vaccine. The chain recombines TRBV11-1 with TRBJ2-7, with a weak D call TRBD1 (5 bases). The receptor comes from a man between 50 and 59 years old with glioma. The CDR3 protein is CASSADKSRYEQYF. CDR3 coding DNA: TGTGCCAGCAGCGCGGACAAGAGTCGTTACGAGCAGTACTTC.